This T cell receptor beta chain was sequenced in a study of long-term antiretroviral therapy in people with HIV. Regarding the study as a whole: Specimens of blood were obtained during about 2003 to 2018, possibly under older ART regimens. Against controls, HIV repertoires showed narrower ranges of CDR3 length. Following ART, diversity rose but still fell short of transplant donor controls. Repertoire composition at all time points was dominated by clones that had expanded before ART.

CDR1 is MNHEY, CDR2 SMNVEV, per germline (reference sequence). V gave up 2 bases and J gave up 7 bases; unmatched junction bases: 5. This CDR3 comprises 15 residues. As for this clone: Its cognate antigen is unknown.

Assay version v3.0 of immunoSEQ was used, and it was run at survey level. Measured with immunoSEQ multiplex PCR; TCRdb has only the in-frame clones, and not every one. The repertoire holds several thousand clones, with approximately 81% as singletons. This chain uses TRBV27 with TRBJ1-6, with TRBD1 identical over 7 bases. Sequences were derived from unsorted PBMCs, sampled 2.5 to 2.6 years before starting antiretroviral therapy. This TCR was recovered from a man aged 40-50 years with HIV. Here the CDR3 DNA reads TGTGCCAGCAGTTTAAGGCAGGGGGTCAATTCACCCCTCCACTTT. Translation: CASSLRQGVNSPLHF.